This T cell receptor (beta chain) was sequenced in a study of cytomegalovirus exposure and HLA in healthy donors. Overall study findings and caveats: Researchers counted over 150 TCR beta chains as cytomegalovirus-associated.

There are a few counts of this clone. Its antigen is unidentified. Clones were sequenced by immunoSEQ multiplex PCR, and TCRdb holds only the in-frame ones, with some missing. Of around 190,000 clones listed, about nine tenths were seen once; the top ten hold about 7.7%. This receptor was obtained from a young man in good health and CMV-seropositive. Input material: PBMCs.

CDR3 nucleotides: TGTGCCAGCAGTTTGGCCACTAGCGGTCGCCACGGGGCCGGGGAGCTGTTTTTT. As protein: CASSLATSGRHGAGELFF. This chain links TRBV28 with TRBJ2-2; 8 bases fit TRBD2. This CDR3 has 18 residues. Trimming at V came to 3 bases and at J to 6 bases, leaving 15 bases not matched to a gene. Germline V gives CDR1 MDHEN, CDR2 SYDVKM.